The clone carrying this T cell receptor beta chain showed up just once. The junction departs from the called germline gene at one end, perhaps through a read error. The individuals who served as donors were healthy Caucasians living in Russia, aged roughly 6 to 100. Around 10 milliliters of peripheral blood were drawn from each donor. These data originate in a study of blood T cells in healthy people across ages. Primed by a sample-barcoded 5' primer and a J-beta primer mix, a second PCR proceeded for 7 to 11 cycles. TCRdb analysed the 5' RACE reads with MiXCR anew, one entry per CDR3 protein. The sample holds about 840,000 distinct CDR3 sequences; approximately 32% are singletons and the top ten take approximately 10%. Germline lookup yields CDR1 MDHEN and CDR2 SYDVKM. The CDR3 has 11 residues. The same data also went into a second study, on T cells of mothers and their children.

This receptor was taken from a middle-aged woman in good health. Input material: blood. The chain combines TRBV28 with TRBJ2-5; D uncertain. The CDR3 bases are TGTGCCAGCAGGGTACAAGAGACCCAGGTCTTC. Encoded protein: CASRVQETQVF.